In this sample, the clone carrying this T cell receptor beta chain turned up a few times. Its antigen is unidentified. This sample stems from a study of cytomegalovirus exposure and HLA in healthy donors. Study-wide background: Early release data held 85 million or so unique TCRs from HLA-typed donors. Overall study results and limits: One cluster of highly shared sequence variants probably arose as a sequencing artifact. The presence/absence work took it that sequencing depth was about the same across donors.

PCR was performed using 60 Vbeta and 13 Jbeta primers. Assay used: immunoSEQ multiplex PCR; TCRdb lists only in-frame clones, some missing. The data hold tens of thousands of clones, with about 76% observed a single time. Germline lookup yields CDR1 MNHEY and CDR2 SMNVEV (reference sequence). CDR3 length: 16 amino acids. Trimming at V came to 6 bases and at J to 0 bases, leaving 7 bases not matched to a gene. Sequencing was done on a sample of PBMCs. This clonotype was obtained from a man in his fifties in good health and CMV-seronegative. The chain couples TRBV27 to TRBJ2-1; 8 positions match TRBD1. CDR3 residues: CASRDRQGSSYNEQFF. CDR3 sequence (DNA): TGTGCCAGCAGGGACCGACAGGGGAGCTCCTACAATGAGCAGTTCTTC.